These T cell receptor beta chains were read from a single sample in a study of cytomegalovirus exposure and HLA in healthy donors. Data came from immunoSEQ multiplex PCR; TCRdb stores just in-frame clones and leaves some out. This sample has over 110,000 clones, with around 79% found just once. The specimen was PBMCs. These receptors came from a woman aged 45-65 years in good health and CMV-seropositive. Both conserved end residues are trimmed from each CDR3.

j_gene: TRBJ1-5
v_gene: TRBV11-2
CDR3aa: ASSSDRAQPQH

j_gene: TRBJ2-1
v_gene: TRBV7-9
CDR3aa: ASSRTSGGMAFSNEQF

j_gene: TRBJ2-1
v_gene: TRBV29-1
CDR3aa: SVEAPGQTISVVYNEQF

j_gene: TRBJ2-2
v_gene: TRBV7-9
CDR3aa: ASSGTVNTGELF

j_gene: TRBJ2-3
v_gene: TRBV7-2
CDR3aa: ASSFIAGSTDTQY

j_gene: TRBJ1-2
v_gene: TRBV9
CDR3aa: ASSQTGGLYGYT

j_gene: TRBJ1-5
v_gene: TRBV2
CDR3aa: ASSEMGQGYQPQH

j_gene: TRBJ1-6
v_gene: TRBV5-5
CDR3aa: ASSPPSPGISPLH

j_gene: TRBJ1-3
v_gene: TRBV7-2
CDR3aa: ASSNRQADPSGNTIY

j_gene: TRBJ2-7
v_gene: TRBV7-9
CDR3aa: ASSHDRDEQY

j_gene: TRBJ2-7
v_gene: TRBV27
CDR3aa: ASSTRLAGAYEQY

j_gene: TRBJ1-5
v_gene: TRBV15
CDR3aa: ATSRDMRAGGQPQH

j_gene: TRBJ2-5
v_gene: TRBV6-5
CDR3aa: ASNDRAQETQY

j_gene: TRBJ2-7
v_gene: TRBV29-1
CDR3aa: SVEEGGDEQY

j_gene: TRBJ1-5
v_gene: TRBV9
CDR3aa: ASSASSGSQPQH

j_gene: TRBJ1-1
v_gene: TRBV19
CDR3aa: ASSIPGIHRNTEAF

j_gene: TRBJ1-3
v_gene: TRBV7-2
CDR3aa: ASTEGSGNTIY

j_gene: TRBJ2-3
v_gene: TRBV5-4
CDR3aa: ASSLASTDTQY

j_gene: TRBJ1-4
v_gene: TRBV28
CDR3aa: ASSFGQGWANEKLF

j_gene: TRBJ2-2
v_gene: TRBV4-2
CDR3aa: ASSQDLIRGITGELF

j_gene: TRBJ1-4
v_gene: TRBV5-1
CDR3aa: ASSLGQYEKLF

j_gene: TRBJ2-3
v_gene: TRBV4-2
CDR3aa: ASSPYRRGFYTDTQY

j_gene: TRBJ1-2
v_gene: TRBV14
CDR3aa: ASSQDRSANYGYT

j_gene: TRBJ2-7
v_gene: TRBV20-1
CDR3aa: SARTGVDLY

j_gene: TRBJ2-7
v_gene: TRBV27
CDR3aa: ASIQRGQGTLSYEQY

j_gene: TRBJ2-3
v_gene: TRBV5-1
CDR3aa: ASSLEPPLSGQSTDTQY

j_gene: TRBJ1-3
v_gene: TRBV5-1
CDR3aa: ASSLGQGNTIY

j_gene: TRBJ2-5
v_gene: TRBV2
CDR3aa: ASSEVRGKAETQY

j_gene: TRBJ2-7
v_gene: TRBV7-8
CDR3aa: ASSLAGRGLSRASNEQY

j_gene: TRBJ1-5
v_gene: TRBV4-1
CDR3aa: ASSHALQVGNQPQH

j_gene: TRBJ1-3
v_gene: TRBV14
CDR3aa: ASSQEPPGSSGNTIY

j_gene: TRBJ2-7
v_gene: TRBV11-2
CDR3aa: ASSPRADGVNEQY

j_gene: TRBJ1-5
v_gene: TRBV4-3
CDR3aa: ASSQEMADQPQH

j_gene: TRBJ1-2
v_gene: TRBV7-3
CDR3aa: ASSRAGQATAGYT

j_gene: TRBJ1-2
v_gene: TRBV13
CDR3aa: ASSLRRQARWGYT

j_gene: TRBJ1-1
v_gene: TRBV11-1
CDR3aa: ASSPTGSSKGAF

j_gene: TRBJ2-7
v_gene: TRBV2
CDR3aa: ASTRENEQY

j_gene: TRBJ1-4
v_gene: TRBV2
CDR3aa: ASTSQGAANEKLF

j_gene: TRBJ2-5
v_gene: TRBV9
CDR3aa: ASGDRGFQETQY

j_gene: TRBJ2-7
v_gene: TRBV6-5
CDR3aa: ASSYSVTSRDEQY

j_gene: TRBJ1-1
v_gene: TRBV9
CDR3aa: ASSVGQGNTEAF

j_gene: TRBJ2-3
v_gene: TRBV2
CDR3aa: ASGTSGGLSTDTQY

j_gene: TRBJ1-1
v_gene: TRBV5-1
CDR3aa: ASSSPTGATEAF

j_gene: TRBJ1-2
v_gene: TRBV5-1
CDR3aa: ASSLSGQGASGYT

j_gene: TRBJ2-5
v_gene: TRBV2
CDR3aa: ASSDSGAETQY

j_gene: TRBJ1-6
v_gene: TRBV28
CDR3aa: ASSFQGADNSPLH

j_gene: TRBJ1-3
v_gene: TRBV29-1
CDR3aa: SVEDPGNTIY

j_gene: TRBJ1-1
v_gene: TRBV30
CDR3aa: AWSRGWNTEAF

j_gene: TRBJ1-2
v_gene: TRBV28
CDR3aa: ASRTGTAYGYT

j_gene: TRBJ1-4
v_gene: TRBV5-1
CDR3aa: ASSLEGRSEKLF

j_gene: TRBJ2-7
v_gene: TRBV5-6
CDR3aa: ASSGVTSGGPSSYEQY

j_gene: TRBJ2-7
v_gene: TRBV28
CDR3aa: ASSSGQGSSYEQY

j_gene: TRBJ2-1
v_gene: TRBV7-2
CDR3aa: ASSSPGTGGPYNEQF

j_gene: TRBJ2-7
v_gene: TRBV11-2
CDR3aa: ASSLDRPYEQY

j_gene: TRBJ1-5
v_gene: TRBV30
CDR3aa: AWNEVNQPQH

j_gene: TRBJ1-2
v_gene: TRBV2
CDR3aa: ASSGTAQDYT

j_gene: TRBJ2-1
v_gene: TRBV28
CDR3aa: ASSSPRTSGGAGNEQF